This TCR beta chain was captured by sequencing in a study of shared clonotypes between healthy human individuals. Measured with immunoSEQ multiplex PCR; TCRdb has only the in-frame clones, and not every one. The sample has 400,000 to 500,000 clones, about 80% seen once. Input material: PBMCs. The source is a woman in her thirties or forties in good health. Some clones in this sample may be carry-over from other donors' samples.

CDR3 sequence (DNA): TGTGCCAGCAGCCCGACAGGGGCGGGTTTCAACATTCAGTACTTC. Protein: CASSPTGAGFNIQYF. The chain uses TRBV7-2 and TRBJ2-4; 8 nucleotides align to TRBD1. This CDR3 region has 15 residues. Germline-derived CDR1 and CDR2 are SGHTA and FQGNSA. V dropped 5 bases and J dropped 7; count of bases not matched to a gene: 10.